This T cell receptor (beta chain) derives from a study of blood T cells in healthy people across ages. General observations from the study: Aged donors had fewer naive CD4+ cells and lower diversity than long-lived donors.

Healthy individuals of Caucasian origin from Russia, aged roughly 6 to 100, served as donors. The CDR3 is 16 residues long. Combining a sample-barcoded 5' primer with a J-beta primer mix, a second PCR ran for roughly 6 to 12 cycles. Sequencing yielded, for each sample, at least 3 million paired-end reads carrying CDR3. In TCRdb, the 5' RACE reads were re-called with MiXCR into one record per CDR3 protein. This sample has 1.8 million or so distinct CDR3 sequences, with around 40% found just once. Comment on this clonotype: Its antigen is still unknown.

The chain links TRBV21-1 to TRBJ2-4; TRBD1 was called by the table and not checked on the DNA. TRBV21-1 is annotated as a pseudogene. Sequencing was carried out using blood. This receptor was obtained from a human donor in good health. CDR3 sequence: CASPGGGGWAKNIQYF. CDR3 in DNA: TGTGCCAGCCCCGGGGGAGGGGGGTGGGCCAAAAACATTCAGTACTTC.